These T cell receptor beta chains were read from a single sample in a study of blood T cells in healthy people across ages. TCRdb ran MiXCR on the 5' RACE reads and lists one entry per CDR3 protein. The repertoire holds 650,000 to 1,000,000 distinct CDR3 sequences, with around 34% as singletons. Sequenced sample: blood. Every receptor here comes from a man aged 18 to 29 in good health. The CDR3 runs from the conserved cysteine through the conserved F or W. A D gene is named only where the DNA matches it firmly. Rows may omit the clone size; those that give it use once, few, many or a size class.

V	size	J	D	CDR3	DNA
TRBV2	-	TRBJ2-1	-	CASSVWGAPGNEQFF	TGTGCCAGCAGTGTTTGGGGGGCCCCGGGAAATGAGCAGTTCTTC
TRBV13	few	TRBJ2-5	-	CASSLSRGQRETQYF	TGTGCCAGCAGCTTAAGTCGGGGGCAACGGGAGACCCAGTACTTC
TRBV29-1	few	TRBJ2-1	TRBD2	CSVTQASGTSLYEQFF	TGCAGCGTCACACAGGCGTCCGGGACTAGTTTGTATGAGCAGTTCTTC
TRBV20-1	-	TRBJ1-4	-	CSAPRQVSTELFF	TGCAGTGCCCCTCGACAGGTATCCACGGAGTTGTTTTTT
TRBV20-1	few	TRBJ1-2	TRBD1	CSALTGTGYGYTF	TGCAGTGCGCTCACCGGGACAGGGTACGGCTACACCTTC
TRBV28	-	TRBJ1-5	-	CASSEGGRKNQPQHF	TGTGCCAGCAGCGAGGGGGGCAGAAAGAATCAGCCCCAGCATTTT
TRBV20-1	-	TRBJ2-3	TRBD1	CSARTGAGTQYF	TGCAGTGCTAGGACAGGGGCAGGTACGCAGTATTTT
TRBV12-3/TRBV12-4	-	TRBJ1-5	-	CASSYRASLNQPQHF	TGTGCCAGCAGCTACCGGGCGTCCCTCAATCAGCCCCAGCATTTT
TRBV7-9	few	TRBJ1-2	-	CASRAGAGTNYGYTF	TGTGCCAGCAGAGCTGGGGCAGGTACTAACTATGGCTACACCTTC
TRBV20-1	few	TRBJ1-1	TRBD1	CSARGRTGWSPEAFF	TGCAGTGCTAGAGGAAGGACAGGGTGGTCCCCTGAAGCTTTCTTT
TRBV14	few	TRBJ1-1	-	CASSQETRNTEAFF	TGTGCCAGCAGCCAAGAGACGAGGAACACTGAAGCTTTCTTT
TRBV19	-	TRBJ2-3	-	CASSATRRADTQYF	TGTGCCAGTAGTGCGACCCGCCGGGCAGATACGCAGTATTTT
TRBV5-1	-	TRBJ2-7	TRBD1	CASSLAPGTDSYEQYF	TGCGCCAGCAGCTTGGCTCCCGGGACAGATTCCTACGAGCAGTACTTC
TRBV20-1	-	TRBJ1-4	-	CSARDAAGDNEKLFF	TGCAGTGCTAGAGATGCCGCGGGGGATAATGAAAAACTGTTTTTT
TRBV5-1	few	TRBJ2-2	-	CASARFTGELFF	TGCGCCAGCGCTCGGTTCACCGGGGAGCTGTTTTTT
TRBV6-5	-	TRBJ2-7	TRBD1	CASRPGTVNYYEQYF	TGTGCCAGCAGACCTGGGACAGTTAACTACTACGAGCAGTACTTC
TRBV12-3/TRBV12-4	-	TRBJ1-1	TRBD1	CASSLGWDRGVTEAFF	TGTGCCAGCAGTTTAGGATGGGACAGGGGTGTCACTGAAGCTTTCTTT
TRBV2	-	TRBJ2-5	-	CASSEGNRVKETQYF	TGTGCCAGCAGTGAGGGCAACAGGGTGAAAGAGACCCAGTACTTC
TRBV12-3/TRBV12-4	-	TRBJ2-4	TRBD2	CASSLRAGGLDEQYF	TGTGCCAGCAGCTTACGAGCGGGGGGCCTTGATGAGCAGTACTTC
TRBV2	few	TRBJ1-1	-	CASKVRDTEAFF	TGTGCCAGCAAGGTCCGCGACACTGAAGCTTTCTTT
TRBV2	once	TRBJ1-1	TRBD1	CATTGTGRNTEAFF	TGTGCCACAACCGGGACAGGAAGAAACACTGAAGCTTTCTTT
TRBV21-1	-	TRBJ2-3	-	CASSKGCLAGLSTDTQYF	TGTGCCAGCAGCAAAGGATGTCTAGCGGGACTTAGCACAGATACGCAGTATTTT
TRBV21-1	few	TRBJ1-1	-	CASSKGQNTEAFF	TGTGCCAGCAGCAAAGGCCAGAACACTGAAGCTTTCTTT
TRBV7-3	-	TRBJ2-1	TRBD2	CASSPFLAGQDNEQFF	TGTGCCAGCAGCCCCTTCCTAGCGGGGCAAGACAATGAGCAGTTCTTC
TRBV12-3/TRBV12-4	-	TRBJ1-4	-	CASSETTNEKLFF	TGTGCCAGCAGCGAAACAACTAATGAAAAACTGTTTTTT
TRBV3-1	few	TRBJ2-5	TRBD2	CASSPGIAGGQETQYF	TGTGCCAGCAGCCCTGGGATAGCGGGAGGCCAAGAGACCCAGTACTTC
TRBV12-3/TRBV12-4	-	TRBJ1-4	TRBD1	CASSETGAPAMEKLFF	TGTGCCAGCAGTGAGACAGGGGCCCCAGCGATGGAAAAACTGTTTTTT
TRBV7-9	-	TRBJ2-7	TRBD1	CASSLRDSPSIYEQYF	TGTGCCAGCAGCTTAAGGGACAGCCCATCGATCTACGAGCAGTACTTC
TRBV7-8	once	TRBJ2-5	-	CASSVAWSIQTQYF	TGTGCCAGCAGCGTAGCGTGGTCAATACAGACCCAGTACTTC
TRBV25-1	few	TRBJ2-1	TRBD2	CASSPRLAGGNNEQFF	TGTGCCAGCAGTCCTCGACTAGCGGGGGGGAACAATGAGCAGTTCTTC
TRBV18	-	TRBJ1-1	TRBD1	CASSPGQGRTFF	TGTGCCAGCTCACCGGGACAGGGAAGAACTTTCTTT
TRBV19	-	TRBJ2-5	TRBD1	CARRGQVDEQYF	TGTGCCAGGAGAGGACAGGTCGATGAGCAGTACTTC
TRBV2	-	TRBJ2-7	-	CASSKGTEVEQYF	TGTGCCAGCAGTAAGGGCACGGAAGTCGAGCAGTACTTC
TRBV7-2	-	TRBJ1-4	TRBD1	CASSLGGTDNEKLFF	TGTGCCAGCAGCTTAGGGGGGACAGATAATGAAAAACTGTTTTTT
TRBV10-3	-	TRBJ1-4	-	CAISDPVGATNEKLFF	TGTGCCATCAGTGACCCCGTGGGAGCAACTAATGAAAAACTGTTTTTT
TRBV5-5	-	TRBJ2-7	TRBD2	CASSWAAGGPSEQYF	TGTGCCAGCAGCTGGGCCGCGGGAGGGCCGAGTGAGCAGTACTTC
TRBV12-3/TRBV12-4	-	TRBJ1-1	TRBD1	CASTPIGGDSKAFF	TGTGCCAGCACCCCGATAGGGGGCGATTCGAAAGCTTTCTTT